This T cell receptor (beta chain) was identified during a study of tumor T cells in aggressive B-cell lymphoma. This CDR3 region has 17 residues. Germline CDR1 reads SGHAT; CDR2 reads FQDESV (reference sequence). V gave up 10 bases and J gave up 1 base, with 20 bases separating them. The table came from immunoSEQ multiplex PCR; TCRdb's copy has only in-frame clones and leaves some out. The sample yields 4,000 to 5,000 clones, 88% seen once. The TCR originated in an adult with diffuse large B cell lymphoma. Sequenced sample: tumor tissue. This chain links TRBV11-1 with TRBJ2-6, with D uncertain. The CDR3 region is CATTWAAGASGANVLTF. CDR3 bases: TGTGCCACCACCTGGGCAGCCGGTGCTTCTGGGGCCAACGTCCTGACTTTC.